A selection of T cell receptor beta chains follows, all from one sample in a study of blood T cell repertoires in COVID-19. Only in-frame clones appear in the TCRdb table, and some are missing; sequencing was by immunoSEQ multiplex PCR. This table holds about 480,000 clones, 85% to 90% found once. Sequencing was carried out using peripheral blood. The receptors here all came from a man aged 18 to 29 with COVID-19, enrolled during active disease. CDR3s include the opening cysteine and the closing phenylalanine or tryptophan. Fields, in order: V gene, clone size, D gene, J gene, CDR3 DNA, CDR3 protein. The D gene is left open where the match is weak. Clone size is given for some rows only: seen once, a few or many times, or a class if the clone is expanded.

>TRBV19|.|.|TRBJ1-1
TGTGCCAGTAGTAAAAGGTTGAGGGCTTTCTTT
CASSKRLRAFF
>TRBV2|.|.|TRBJ1-5
TGTGCCAGCAGTTTTAGACAGCATAGCAATCAGCCCCAGCATTTT
CASSFRQHSNQPQHF
>TRBV27|.|TRBD1|TRBJ2-7
TGTGCCAGCAGTTCTCGGGGCGGGACAGGGGGCGAGCAGTACTTC
CASSSRGGTGGEQYF
>TRBV5-1|few|TRBD1|TRBJ2-3
TGCGCCAGCAGCTTGGTCCCGGGACAGCCTGGGGATACGCAGTATTTT
CASSLVPGQPGDTQYF
>TRBV20-1|few|TRBD2|TRBJ2-1
TGCAGTGCTTACCAACTAGCGGGGGAGATCTTC
CSAYQLAGEIF
>TRBV5-1|few|TRBD2|TRBJ2-7
TGCGCCAGCAGCTTGGCTTCTAGCGGGAGCAACGAGCAGTACTTC
CASSLASSGSNEQYF
>TRBV27|once|.|TRBJ2-7
TGTGCCAGCAGTTTTGCAGGCCATGCGCGCGAGCAGTACTTC
CASSFAGHAREQYF
>TRBV7-9|.|.|TRBJ2-7
TGTGCCAGCAGCTTACGCAGCTACGAGCAGTACTTC
CASSLRSYEQYF
>TRBV19|.|TRBD1|TRBJ2-2
TGTGCCAGTAGTCTAACAGGGGGGTCCGGGGAGCTGTTTTTT
CASSLTGGSGELFF
>TRBV24-1|.|TRBD1|TRBJ2-3
TGTGCCACCAGTGATTTTGGGACAGGACTCGAGGATACGCAGTATTTT
CATSDFGTGLEDTQYF